This T cell receptor (beta chain) emerged from a study of cytomegalovirus exposure and HLA in healthy donors. The CDR3 has 11 residues. Germline V CDR1 and CDR2: GTSNPN, SVGIG (reference sequence). V was clipped by 2 bases and J by 11 bases, with 12 bases between them. In the case of this clone: What it binds is not known.

13 Jbeta primers and 60 Vbeta primers were used for the PCR. Sequencing was performed with immunoSEQ multiplex PCR; in TCRdb, only in-frame clones are kept and a portion is missing. The table includes around 150,000 clones, roughly 83% detected once. Overall study results and limits: TCR beta V segments were, for the most part, productive about 87% or about 30% of the time in an earlier analysis.

Sequencing input: PBMCs. This rearrangement joins TRBV30 to TRBJ1-2; no reliable D call. The receptor comes from a human donor in good health. The CDR3 protein is CAWSYGSFYTF. The CDR3, as DNA: TGTGCCTGGAGTTATGGTAGTTTTTACACCTTC.